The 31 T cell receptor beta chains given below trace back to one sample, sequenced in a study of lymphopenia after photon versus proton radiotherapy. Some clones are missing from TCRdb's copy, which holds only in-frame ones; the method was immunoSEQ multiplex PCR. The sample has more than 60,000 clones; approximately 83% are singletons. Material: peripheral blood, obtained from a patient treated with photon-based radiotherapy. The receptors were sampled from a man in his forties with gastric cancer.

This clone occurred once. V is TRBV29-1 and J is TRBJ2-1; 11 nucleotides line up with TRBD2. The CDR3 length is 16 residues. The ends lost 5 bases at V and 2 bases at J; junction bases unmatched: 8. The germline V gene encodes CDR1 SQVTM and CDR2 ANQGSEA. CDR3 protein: CSVRLAGGPPYNEQFF. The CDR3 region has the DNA TGCAGCGTTCGGCTAGCGGGGGGCCCCCCCTACAATGAGCAGTTCTTC.

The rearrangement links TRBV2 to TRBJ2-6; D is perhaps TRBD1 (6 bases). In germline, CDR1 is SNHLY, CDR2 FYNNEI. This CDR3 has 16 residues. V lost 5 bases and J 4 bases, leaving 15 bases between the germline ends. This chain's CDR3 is CASSPPRTAGANVLTF. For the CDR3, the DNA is TGTGCCAGCAGTCCTCCCCGGACAGCCGGGGCCAACGTCCTGACTTTC.

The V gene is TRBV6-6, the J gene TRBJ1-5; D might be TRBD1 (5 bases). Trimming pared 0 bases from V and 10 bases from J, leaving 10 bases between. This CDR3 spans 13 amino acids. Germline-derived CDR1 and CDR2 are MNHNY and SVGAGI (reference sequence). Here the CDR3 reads CASSYSGGVPQHF. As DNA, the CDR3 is TGTGCCAGCAGTTACTCTGGGGGAGTCCCCCAGCATTTT.

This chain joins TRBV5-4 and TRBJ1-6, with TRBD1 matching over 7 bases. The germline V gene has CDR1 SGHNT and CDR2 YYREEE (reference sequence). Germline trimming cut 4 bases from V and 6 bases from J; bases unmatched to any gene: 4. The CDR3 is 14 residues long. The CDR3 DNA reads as TGTGCCAGCAGCCAAGACAGGGCTAATTCACCCCTCCACTTT. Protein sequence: CASSQDRANSPLHF.

In DNA, the CDR3 is TGTGCCAGCAGCGTAAGTAGCGGGGGATTGCAAGAGACCCAGTACTTC. Its translation: CASSVSSGGLQETQYF. V and J are TRBV9 and TRBJ2-5, with 9 bases fitting TRBD2. Germline V gene data show CDR1 as SGDLS and CDR2 as YYNGEE. V gave up 1 base and J gave up 2 bases; unmatched junction bases: 6. The CDR3 length is 16 residues.

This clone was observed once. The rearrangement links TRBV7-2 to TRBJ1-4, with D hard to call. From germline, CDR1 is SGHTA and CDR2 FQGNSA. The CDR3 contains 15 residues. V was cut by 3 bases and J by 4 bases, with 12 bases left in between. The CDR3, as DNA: TGTGCCAGCAGCTTCGGCGGACTACTTAATGAAAAACTGTTTTTT. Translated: CASSFGGLLNEKLFF.

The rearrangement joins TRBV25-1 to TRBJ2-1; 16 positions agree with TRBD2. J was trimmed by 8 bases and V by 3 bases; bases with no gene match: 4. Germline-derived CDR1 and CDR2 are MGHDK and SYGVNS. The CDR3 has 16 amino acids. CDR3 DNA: TGTGCCAGCAGTGATCCCGGGACTAGCGGGGGGGATGAGCAGTTCTTC. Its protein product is CASSDPGTSGGDEQFF.

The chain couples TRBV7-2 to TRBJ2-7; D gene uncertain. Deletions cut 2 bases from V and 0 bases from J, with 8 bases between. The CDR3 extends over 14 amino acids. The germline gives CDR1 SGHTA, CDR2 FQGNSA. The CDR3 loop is CASSLLGISYEQYF. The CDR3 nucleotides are TGTGCCAGCAGCTTACTGGGGATCTCCTACGAGCAGTACTTC.

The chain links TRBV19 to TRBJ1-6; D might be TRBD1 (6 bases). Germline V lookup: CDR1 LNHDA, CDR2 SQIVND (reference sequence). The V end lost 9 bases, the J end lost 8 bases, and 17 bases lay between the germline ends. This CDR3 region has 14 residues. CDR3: CASQDSFGDSPLHF. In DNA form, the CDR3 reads TGTGCCAGCCAGGACAGTTTCGGGGATTCACCCCTCCACTTT.

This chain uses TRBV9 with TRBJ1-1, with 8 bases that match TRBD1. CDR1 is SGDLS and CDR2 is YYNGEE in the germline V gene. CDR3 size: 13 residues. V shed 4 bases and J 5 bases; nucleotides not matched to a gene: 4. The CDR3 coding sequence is TGTGCCAGCAGCTTTGGACAGGGAACTGAAGCTTTCTTT. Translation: CASSFGQGTEAFF.

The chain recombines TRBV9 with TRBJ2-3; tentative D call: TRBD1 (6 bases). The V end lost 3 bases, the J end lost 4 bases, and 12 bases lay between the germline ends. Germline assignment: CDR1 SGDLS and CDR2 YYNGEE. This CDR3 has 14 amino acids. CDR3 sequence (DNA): TGTGCCAGCAGCGATACAGGGCTCGCAGATACGCAGTATTTT. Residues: CASSDTGLADTQYF.

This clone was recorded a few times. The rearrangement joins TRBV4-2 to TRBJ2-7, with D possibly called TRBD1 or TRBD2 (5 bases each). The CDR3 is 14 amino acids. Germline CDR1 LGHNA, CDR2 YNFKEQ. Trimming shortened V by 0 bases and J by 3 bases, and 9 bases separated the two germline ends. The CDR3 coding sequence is TGTGCCAGCAGCCAAGATCCAGGGAGCTACGAGCAGTACTTC. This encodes CASSQDPGSYEQYF.

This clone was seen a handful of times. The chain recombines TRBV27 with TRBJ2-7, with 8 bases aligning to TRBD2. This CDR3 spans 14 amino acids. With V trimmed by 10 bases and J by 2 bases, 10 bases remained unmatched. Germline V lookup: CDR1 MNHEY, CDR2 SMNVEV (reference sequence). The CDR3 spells CATAGGGRAYEQYF. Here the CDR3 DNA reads TGTGCCACTGCCGGGGGGGGGCGCGCCTACGAGCAGTACTTC.

In DNA, the CDR3 is TGTGCCAGCAGCTCCCAAGGGGGGCTGAACACTGAAGCTTTCTTT. Its translation: CASSSQGGLNTEAFF. This rearrangement joins TRBV9 to TRBJ1-1, with D maybe TRBD1 (6 bases). Trimming removed 4 bases from V and 0 bases from J, with 13 bases in between. The CDR3 loop spans 15 amino acids. The germline V gene has CDR1 SGDLS and CDR2 YYNGEE.

CDR3 in DNA: TGTGCCAGCAGCTTCCGGGACAGCAAAAACATTCAGTACTTC. Translation: CASSFRDSKNIQYF. The V gene is TRBV7-9, the J gene TRBJ2-4; 7 bases are shared with TRBD1. CDR3 size: 14 residues. Germline CDR1 reads SEHNR; CDR2 reads FQNEAQ (reference sequence). The V and J ends lost 3 bases and 3 bases, in that order; junction bases with no gene match: 2.

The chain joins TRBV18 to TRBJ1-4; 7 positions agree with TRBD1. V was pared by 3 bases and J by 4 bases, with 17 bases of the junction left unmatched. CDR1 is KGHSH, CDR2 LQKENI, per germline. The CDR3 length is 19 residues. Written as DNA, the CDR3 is TGTGCCAGCTCACCTTTTCTAACCACAGGGGCAGCCCGTAATGAAAAACTGTTTTTT. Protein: CASSPFLTTGAARNEKLFF.

The CDR3 DNA is TGTGCCAGCAGTACGTTGACAGCAACTAATGAAAAACTGTTTTTT. It translates to CASSTLTATNEKLFF. The rearrangement links TRBV6-6 to TRBJ1-4; TRBD1 might be the D (5 bases). CDR1 MNHNY and CDR2 SVGAGI come from the germline V gene (reference sequence). The CDR3 totals 15 residues. Trimming left V 5 bases short and J 0 bases short, with 10 bases between.

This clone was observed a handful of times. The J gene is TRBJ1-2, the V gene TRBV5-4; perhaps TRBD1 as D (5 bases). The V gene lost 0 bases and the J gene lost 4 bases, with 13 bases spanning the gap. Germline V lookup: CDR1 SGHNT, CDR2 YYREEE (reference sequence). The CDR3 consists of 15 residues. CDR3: CASSLAGRSGYGYTF. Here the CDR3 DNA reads TGTGCCAGCAGCTTGGCGGGACGTTCCGGCTATGGCTACACCTTC.

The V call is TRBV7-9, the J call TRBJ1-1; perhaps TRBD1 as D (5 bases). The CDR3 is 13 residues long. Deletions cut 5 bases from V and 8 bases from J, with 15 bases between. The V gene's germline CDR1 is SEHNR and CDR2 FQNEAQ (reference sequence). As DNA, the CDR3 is TGTGCCAGCAGCCTGACCGGGACGTACGAAGCTTTCTTT. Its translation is CASSLTGTYEAFF. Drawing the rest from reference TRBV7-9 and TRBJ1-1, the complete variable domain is DTGVSQNPRHKITKRGQNVTFRCDPISEHNRLYWYRQTLGQGPEFLTYFQNEAQLEKSRLLSDRFSAERPKGSFSTLEIQRTEQGDSAMYLCASSLTGTYEAFFGQGTRLTVV.

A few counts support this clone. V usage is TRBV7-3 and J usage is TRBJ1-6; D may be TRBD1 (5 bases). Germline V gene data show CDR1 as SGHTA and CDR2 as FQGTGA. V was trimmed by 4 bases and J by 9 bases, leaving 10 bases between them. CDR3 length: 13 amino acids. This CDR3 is CASSSTGGSPLHF. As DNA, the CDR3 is TGTGCCAGCAGCTCGACGGGGGGTTCACCCCTCCACTTT.

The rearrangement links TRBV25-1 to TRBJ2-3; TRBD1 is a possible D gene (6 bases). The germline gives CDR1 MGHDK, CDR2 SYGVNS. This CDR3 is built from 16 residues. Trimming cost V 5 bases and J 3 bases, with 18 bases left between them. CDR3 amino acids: CASSKIGAGETDTQYF. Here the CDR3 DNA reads TGTGCCAGCAGTAAAATCGGGGCAGGGGAGACAGATACGCAGTATTTT.

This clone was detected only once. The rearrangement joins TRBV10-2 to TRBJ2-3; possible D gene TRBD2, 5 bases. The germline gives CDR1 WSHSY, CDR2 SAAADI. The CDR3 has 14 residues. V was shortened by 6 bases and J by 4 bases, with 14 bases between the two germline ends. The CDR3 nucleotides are TGCGCCAGCAGCTCCGGGGTGATCCCAGATACGCAGTATTTT. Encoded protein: CASSSGVIPDTQYF.

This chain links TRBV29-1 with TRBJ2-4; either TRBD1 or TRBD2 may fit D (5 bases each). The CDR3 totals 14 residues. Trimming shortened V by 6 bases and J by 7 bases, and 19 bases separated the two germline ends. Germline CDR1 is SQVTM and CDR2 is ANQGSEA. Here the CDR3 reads CSVLRDGLGNIQYF. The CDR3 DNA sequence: TGCAGCGTACTCCGGGACGGACTTGGTAACATTCAGTACTTC.

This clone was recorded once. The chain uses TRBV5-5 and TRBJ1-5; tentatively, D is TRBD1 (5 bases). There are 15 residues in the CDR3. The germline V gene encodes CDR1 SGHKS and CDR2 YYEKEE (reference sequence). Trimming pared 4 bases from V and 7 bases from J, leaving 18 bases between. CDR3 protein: CASSAGTKGSQPQHF. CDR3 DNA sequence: TGTGCCAGCAGCGCAGGGACCAAAGGTTCCCAGCCCCAGCATTTT.

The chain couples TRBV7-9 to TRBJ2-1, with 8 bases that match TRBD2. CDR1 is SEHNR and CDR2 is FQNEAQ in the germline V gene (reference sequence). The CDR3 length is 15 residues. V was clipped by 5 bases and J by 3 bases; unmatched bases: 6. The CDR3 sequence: CASSGIAGSYNEQFF. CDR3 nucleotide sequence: TGTGCCAGCAGCGGGATAGCGGGGAGCTACAATGAGCAGTTCTTC.

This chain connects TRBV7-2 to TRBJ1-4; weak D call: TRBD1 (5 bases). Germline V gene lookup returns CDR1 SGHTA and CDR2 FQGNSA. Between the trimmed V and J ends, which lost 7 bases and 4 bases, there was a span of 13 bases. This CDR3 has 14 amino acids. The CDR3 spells CASTRTGLNEKLFF. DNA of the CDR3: TGTGCCAGCACCCGAACGGGACTTAATGAAAAACTGTTTTTT. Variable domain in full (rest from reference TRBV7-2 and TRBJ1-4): GAGVSQSPSNKVTEKGKDVELRCDPISGHTALYWYRQSLGQGLEFLIYFQGNSAPDKSGLPSDRFSAERTGGSVSTLTIQRTQQEDSAVYLCASTRTGLNEKLFFGSGTQLSVL.

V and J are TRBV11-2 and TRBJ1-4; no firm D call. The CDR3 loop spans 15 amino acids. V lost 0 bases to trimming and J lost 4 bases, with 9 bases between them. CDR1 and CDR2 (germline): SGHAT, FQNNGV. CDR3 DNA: TGTGCCAGCAGCTTAGAGGCCGCCGGTAATGAAAAACTGTTTTTT. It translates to CASSLEAAGNEKLFF.

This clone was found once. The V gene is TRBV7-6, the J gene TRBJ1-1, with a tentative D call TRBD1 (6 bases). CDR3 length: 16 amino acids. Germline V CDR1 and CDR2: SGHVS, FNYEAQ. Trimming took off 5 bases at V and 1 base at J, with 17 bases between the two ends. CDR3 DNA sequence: TGTGCCAGCAGCCGGGGGCTGGGGAGATCGAACACTGAAGCTTTCTTT. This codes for CASSRGLGRSNTEAFF.

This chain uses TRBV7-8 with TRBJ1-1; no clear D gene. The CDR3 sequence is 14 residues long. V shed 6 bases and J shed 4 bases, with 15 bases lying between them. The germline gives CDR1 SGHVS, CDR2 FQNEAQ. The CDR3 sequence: CASRYLGPGTEAFF. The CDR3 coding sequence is TGTGCCAGCAGGTATTTGGGTCCGGGCACTGAAGCTTTCTTT.

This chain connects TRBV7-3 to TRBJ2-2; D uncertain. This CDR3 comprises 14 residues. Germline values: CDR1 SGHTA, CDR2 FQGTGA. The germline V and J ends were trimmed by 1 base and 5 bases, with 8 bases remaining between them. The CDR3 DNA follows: TGTGCCAGCAGCTTAAATGCCCCTACCGGGGAGCTGTTTTTT. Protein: CASSLNAPTGELFF.

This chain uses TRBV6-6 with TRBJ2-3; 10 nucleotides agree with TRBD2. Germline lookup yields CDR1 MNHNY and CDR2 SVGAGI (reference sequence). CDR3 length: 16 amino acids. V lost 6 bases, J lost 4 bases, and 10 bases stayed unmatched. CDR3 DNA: TGTGCCAGCAGGGGACTAGCGTCTCTCGGAGCAGATACGCAGTATTTT. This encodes CASRGLASLGADTQYF.